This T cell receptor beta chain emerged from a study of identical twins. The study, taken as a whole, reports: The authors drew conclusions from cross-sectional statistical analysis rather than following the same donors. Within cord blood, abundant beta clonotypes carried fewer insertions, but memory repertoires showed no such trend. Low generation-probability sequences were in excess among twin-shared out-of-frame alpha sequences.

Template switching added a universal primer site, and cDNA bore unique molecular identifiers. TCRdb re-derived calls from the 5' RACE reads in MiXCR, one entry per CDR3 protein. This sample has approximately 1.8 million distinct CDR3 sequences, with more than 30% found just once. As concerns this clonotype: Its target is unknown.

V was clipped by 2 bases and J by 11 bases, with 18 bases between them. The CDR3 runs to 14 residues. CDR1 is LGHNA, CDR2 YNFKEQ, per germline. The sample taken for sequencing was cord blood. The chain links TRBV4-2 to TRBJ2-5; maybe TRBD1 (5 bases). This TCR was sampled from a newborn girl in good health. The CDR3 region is CASSQKDFRDEQYF. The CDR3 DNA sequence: TGTGCCAGCAGCCAAAAGGATTTCAGGGATGAGCAGTACTTC.